These 10 T cell receptor beta chains came from one sample sequenced in a study of blood T cells in healthy people across ages. Next came a second PCR, run for about 7 to 12 cycles, which used a sample-barcoded 5' primer along with a J-beta primer mix. TCRdb re-called the 5' RACE reads with MiXCR, one entry per CDR3 protein. The repertoire holds approximately 580,000 distinct CDR3 sequences, with approximately 25% as singletons. The sample was also reused in another study, on T cells of mothers and their children.

Sequenced sample: blood. These receptors were taken from a boy aged 5 to 17 in good health.

This clonotype was seen a few times. V usage is TRBV29-1 and J usage is TRBJ2-7; TRBD1 might be the D (6 bases). Germline lookup yields CDR1 SQVTM and CDR2 ANQGSEA. There are 11 residues in the CDR3. V shed 5 bases and J shed 3 bases, with 8 bases lying between them. The CDR3 reads CSVSDSYEQYF. DNA for the CDR3: TGCAGCGTTTCGGACAGCTACGAGCAGTACTTC.

This clonotype appeared many times. The chain is built from TRBV7-3 and TRBJ2-1, with 14 positions matching TRBD2. Germline loops: CDR1 SGHTA, CDR2 FQGTGA. V lost 6 bases and J lost 5; bases outside the gene matches: 0. This CDR3 spans 14 amino acids. CDR3 DNA: TGTGCCAGCAGGGGACTAGCGGGGGACAATGAGCAGTTCTTC. It yields the protein CASRGLAGDNEQFF.

The sample holds a few counts of this clonotype. The chain is built from TRBV19 and TRBJ1-2; D gene unclear. The V and J ends lost 5 bases and 6 bases respectively, with 13 bases between them. The germline gives CDR1 LNHDA, CDR2 SQIVND (reference sequence). The CDR3 consists of 13 residues. Here the CDR3 reads CASSPDPEDGYTF. The CDR3 DNA is TGTGCCAGTAGTCCAGACCCTGAGGATGGCTACACCTTC.

In its sample, this clonotype was seen a few times. In nucleotides, the CDR3 is TGTGCCAGCAGGTCCTGGGGCCTTAAACAGGATGAGCAGTTCTTC. Protein: CASRSWGLKQDEQFF. This chain connects TRBV2 to TRBJ2-1; TRBD1 might be the D (5 bases). The CDR3 length is 15 residues. Looked up from germline, CDR1 is SNHLY and CDR2 is FYNNEI. V was pared by 6 bases and J by 8 bases, with 20 bases between.

This clonotype counts as medium-sized. An end of the junction does not agree with germline; a read error may underlie this. The gene calls are TRBV7-2 and TRBJ2-7; D is undetermined. Germline V gives CDR1 SGHTA, CDR2 FQGNSA. The CDR3 spans 13 residues. The CDR3 DNA reads TGTGCCAGCAGTTTAGGTCTTTCCTACGAGCAGTACTTC. This codes for CASSLGLSYEQYF.

The table lists this clonotype with a few counts. The chain carries TRBV28 and TRBJ2-7; tentatively, D is TRBD1 (6 bases). V gave up 6 bases and J gave up 3 bases, with 12 bases separating them. Germline V lookup: CDR1 MDHEN, CDR2 SYDVKM. The CDR3 covers 13 residues. This chain's CDR3 is CASSITGFYEQYF. CDR3 sequence (DNA): TGTGCCAGCAGCATCACAGGGTTCTACGAGCAGTACTTC.

V is TRBV28 and J is TRBJ1-2, with D uncertain. The V end was cut by 11 bases, the J end by 5 bases, with 12 bases between. In germline, CDR1 is MDHEN, CDR2 SYDVKM. There are 11 residues in the CDR3. For the CDR3, the DNA is TGTGCCGCCACGGGAAATTATGGCTACACCTTC. Its protein product is CAATGNYGYTF.

This chain joins TRBV20-1 and TRBJ2-7, with no clear D. With 6 bases removed from V and 6 bases from J, the gap between germline ends came to 18 bases. This CDR3 comprises 13 residues. Germline CDR1 DFQATT, CDR2 SNEGSKA (reference sequence). CDR3 coding DNA: TGCAGTGCCACCGGGCTCCAAGCTCGCGAGCAGTACTTC. Translating gives CSATGLQAREQYF.

This clonotype was counted at least ten times. The chain has TRBV20-1 and TRBJ2-1, with D uncertain. Trimming took off 4 bases at V and 5 bases at J, with 6 bases between the two ends. The length of the CDR3 is 11 residues. Looked up from germline, CDR1 is DFQATT and CDR2 is SNEGSKA (reference sequence). In DNA, the CDR3 is TGCAGTGCTACCTTAGACAATGAGCAGTTCTTC. Protein: CSATLDNEQFF.

The chain carries TRBV7-9 and TRBJ2-3, with TRBD1 as a possible D gene (6 bases). The CDR3 totals 13 residues. V dropped 5 bases and J dropped 7 bases, with 13 bases sitting between them. Germline assignment: CDR1 SEHNR and CDR2 FQNEAQ (reference sequence). The CDR3 protein is CASSTIQGYTQYF. As DNA, the CDR3 is TGTGCCAGCAGCACGATTCAGGGGTATACGCAGTATTTT.